This T cell receptor beta chain stems from a study of blood T cell repertoires in COVID-19 (dated by TCRdb to about 2020). With regard to the full study: Samples covering the acute and convalescent phases of COVID-19 were provided by collaborators in the United States, Italy and Spain. Where available, HLA class I and class II types were obtained from metadata supplied by the sample provider rather than from assay-based typing. The prospective study material was composed of cDNA or gDNA derived from T cells, B-cell-depleted T cells, or PBMCs. Samples were obtained from the ongoing ImmuneRACE study (first 160 participants) and from approximately 1,200 subjects provided by 6 global collaborators. The dataset comprised deeply sampled blood TCRbeta repertoires from subjects exposed to, actively infected with, or recovered from COVID-19. A de-identified subject ID, COVID-19 status, age in years and sex were almost always included in the sample metadata. The repertoires were released in a freely available public database meant as a resource for research on the immune response to SARS-CoV-2.

Whole blood was collected in K2EDTA tubes by collaborating institutions according to the institutions' own protocols. For TCRbeta analysis, collaborator samples were shipped as frozen whole blood, as isolated PBMCs, or as DNA extracted from either sample type. The CDR3 contains 13 residues, cysteine and phenylalanine counted. Kept here is only the CDR3 DNA, which spans 39 bases and is read in frame from base 1. V is shortened by 5 bases, J by 8 bases, and the region joining them spans 15 bases. Sequences MNHEY (CDR1) and SMNVEV (CDR2) are obtained from the germline V gene (reference sequence). The immunoSEQ Assay, a bias-controlled multiplex PCR, was used to amplify TCRbeta CDR3 regions from genomic DNA. The study's own analysis went as follows. Nucleated cell counts per sample were estimated from amplification of reference gene primers within the assay. To quantify the absolute abundance of each unique TCRbeta CDR3 rearrangement, sequence reads were collapsed and filtered. For each sample, productive Simpson clonality was calculated by taking the square root of Simpson's diversity index across productive rearrangements. TCRdb provides this immuneACCESS table in a form limited to in-frame rearrangements. Some clones are lacking; in checked studies, under half of them reflect an unresolved V gene, and why the rest are absent is not known. The V and J calls and clone size were taken over from that table, and D and trimming were inferred from the DNA. This sample is represented by under 130,000 clones; under 90% of them were singletons. Roughly 13% of the sample goes to the ten largest clones.

Note on this clone: What antigen it recognizes has not been identified. Per-base quality was not reported, and no clone a single base away is much larger than it.

Study-level results and caveats: The quantity of clinical and demographic metadata differed by source and by participant and was supplied without curation.

Sequencing used peripheral blood. This sequence originates from a human donor in a cohort sampled during active or convalescent COVID-19. The sequence joins TRBV27 to TRBJ1-2; too little of a D gene remains to name it. In nucleotides, the sequence is TGTGCCAGCAGTCCTTCCCGGGAGAGGGGCTACACCTTC. This encodes CASSPSRERGYTF.